This is a list of T cell receptor beta chains from one sample in a study of shared clonotypes between healthy human individuals. Sequencing was performed with immunoSEQ multiplex PCR; in TCRdb, only in-frame clones are kept and a portion is missing. The repertoire holds 1.6 million or so clones, with roughly 95% as singletons. The sample taken for sequencing was naive CD4+ T cells sorted from blood. Every receptor here comes from a man younger than 40 in good health. CDR3s leave out the opening cysteine and the closing phenylalanine or tryptophan. Fields, in order: J gene, D gene, V gene, CDR3 protein. The D gene is left open where the match is weak.

TRBJ2-7,TRBD2,TRBV7-2,ASTPSLAGGHFRY
TRBJ2-7,TRBD1,TRBV28,ASSPSGTGLEQY
TRBJ2-7,TRBD2,TRBV27,ASSRQLAGGYEQY
TRBJ2-3,TRBD1,TRBV5-1,ASSTGTAPGTDTQY
TRBJ2-1,-,TRBV18,ASSAGVSSNEQF
TRBJ2-6,-,TRBV4-3,ASSQAHGGAGANVLT
TRBJ2-7,TRBD1,TRBV18,ASSPDRASYEQY
TRBJ2-7,-,TRBV6-1,ASTLGTASSYEQY
TRBJ1-4,-,TRBV5-6,ASSLRVGFNEKLF
TRBJ1-5,-,TRBV15,ATSGTLNQPQH
TRBJ2-1,-,TRBV11-3,ASSLDPSYNEQF
TRBJ2-5,-,TRBV18,ASSPPAGTETQY